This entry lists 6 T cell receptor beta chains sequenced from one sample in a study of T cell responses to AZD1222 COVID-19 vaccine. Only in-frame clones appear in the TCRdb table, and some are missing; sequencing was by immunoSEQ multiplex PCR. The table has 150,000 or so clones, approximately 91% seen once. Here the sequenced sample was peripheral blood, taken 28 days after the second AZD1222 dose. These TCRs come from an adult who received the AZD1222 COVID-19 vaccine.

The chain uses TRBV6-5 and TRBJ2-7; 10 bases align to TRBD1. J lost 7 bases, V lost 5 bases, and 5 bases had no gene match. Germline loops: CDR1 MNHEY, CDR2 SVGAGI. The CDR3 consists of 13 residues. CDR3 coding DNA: TGTGCCAGCAGTCCCGGGACAGGGGATGAGCAGTACTTC. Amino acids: CASSPGTGDEQYF.

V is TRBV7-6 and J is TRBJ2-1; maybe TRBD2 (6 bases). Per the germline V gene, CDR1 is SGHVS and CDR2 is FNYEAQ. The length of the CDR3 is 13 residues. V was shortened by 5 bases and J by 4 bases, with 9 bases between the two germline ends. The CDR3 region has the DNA TGTGCCAGCAGCACCGGGAGATACAATGAGCAGTTCTTC. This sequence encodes CASSTGRYNEQFF.

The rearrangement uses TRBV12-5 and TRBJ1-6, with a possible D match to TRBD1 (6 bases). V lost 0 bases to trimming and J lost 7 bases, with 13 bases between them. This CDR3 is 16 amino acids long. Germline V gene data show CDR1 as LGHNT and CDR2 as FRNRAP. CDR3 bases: TGTGCTAGTGGTTTGGTACGAGGGGGACCAAATTCACCCCTCCACTTT. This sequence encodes CASGLVRGGPNSPLHF.

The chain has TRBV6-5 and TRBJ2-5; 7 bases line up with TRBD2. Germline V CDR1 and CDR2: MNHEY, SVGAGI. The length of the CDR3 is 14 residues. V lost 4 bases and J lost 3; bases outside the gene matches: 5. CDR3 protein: CASSSMAGEETQYF. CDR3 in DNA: TGTGCCAGCAGTTCCATGGCGGGGGAAGAGACCCAGTACTTC.

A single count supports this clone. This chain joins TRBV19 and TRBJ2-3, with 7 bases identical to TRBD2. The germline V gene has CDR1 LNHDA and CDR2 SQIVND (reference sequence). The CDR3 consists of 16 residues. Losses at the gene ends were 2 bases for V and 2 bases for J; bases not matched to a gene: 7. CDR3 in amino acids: CASSIPGLTITDTQYF. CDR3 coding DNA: TGTGCCAGTAGTATACCGGGACTAACAATCACAGATACGCAGTATTTT.

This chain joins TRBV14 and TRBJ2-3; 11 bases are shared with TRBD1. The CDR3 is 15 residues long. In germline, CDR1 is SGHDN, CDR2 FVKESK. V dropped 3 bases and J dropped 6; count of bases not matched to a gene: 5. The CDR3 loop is CASSQDRGPVDTQYF. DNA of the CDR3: TGTGCCAGCAGCCAGGACAGGGGGCCAGTCGATACGCAGTATTTT.